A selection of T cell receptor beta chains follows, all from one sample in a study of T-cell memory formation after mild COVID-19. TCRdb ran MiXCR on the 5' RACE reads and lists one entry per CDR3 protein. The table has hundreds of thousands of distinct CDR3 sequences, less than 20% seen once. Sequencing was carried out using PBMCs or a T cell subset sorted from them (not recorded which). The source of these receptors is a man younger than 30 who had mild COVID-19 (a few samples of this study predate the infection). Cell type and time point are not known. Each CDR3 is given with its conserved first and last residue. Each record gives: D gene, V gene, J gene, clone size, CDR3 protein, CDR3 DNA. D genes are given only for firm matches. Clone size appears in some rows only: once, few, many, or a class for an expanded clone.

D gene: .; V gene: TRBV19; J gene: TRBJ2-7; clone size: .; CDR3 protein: CASSTTGPRDEQYF; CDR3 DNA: TGTGCCAGTAGTACGACGGGACCTCGGGACGAGCAGTACTTC
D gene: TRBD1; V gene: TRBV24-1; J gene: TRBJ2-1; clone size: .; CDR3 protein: CATSGIRDRSDNEQFF; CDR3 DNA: TGTGCCACCAGTGGGATCCGGGACAGATCGGACAATGAGCAGTTCTTC
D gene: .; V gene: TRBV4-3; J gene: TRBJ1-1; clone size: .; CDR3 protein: CASSLTGLHTEAFF; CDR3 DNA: TGCGCCAGCAGCCTGACCGGGTTACACACTGAAGCTTTCTTT
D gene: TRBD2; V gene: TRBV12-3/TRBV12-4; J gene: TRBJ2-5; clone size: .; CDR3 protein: CASTPGLAGSYQTQYF; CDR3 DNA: TGTGCCAGCACCCCCGGACTAGCGGGTTCCTATCAGACCCAGTACTTC
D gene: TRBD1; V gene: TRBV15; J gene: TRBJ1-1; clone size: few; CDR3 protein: CATSRGRGLVNTEAFF; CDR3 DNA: TGTGCCACCAGCAGAGGGAGGGGGCTGGTGAACACTGAAGCTTTCTTT
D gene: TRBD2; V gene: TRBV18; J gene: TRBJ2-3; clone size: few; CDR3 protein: CASSPPGAGEIDTQYF; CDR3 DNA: TGTGCCAGCTCACCACCGGGAGCGGGGGAGATAGATACGCAGTATTTT
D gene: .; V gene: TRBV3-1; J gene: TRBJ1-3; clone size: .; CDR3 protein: CASSRQSGNTIYF; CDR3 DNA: TGTGCCAGCAGTCGACAGTCTGGAAACACCATATATTTT
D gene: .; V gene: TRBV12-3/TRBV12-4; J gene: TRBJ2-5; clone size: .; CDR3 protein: CASSPTVLQQETQYF; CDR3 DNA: TGTGCCAGCAGCCCTACGGTTCTACAACAAGAGACCCAGTACTTC
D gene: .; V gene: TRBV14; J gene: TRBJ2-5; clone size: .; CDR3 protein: CASSQVGVQETQYF; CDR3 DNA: TGTGCCAGCAGCCAAGTTGGGGTCCAAGAGACCCAGTACTTC
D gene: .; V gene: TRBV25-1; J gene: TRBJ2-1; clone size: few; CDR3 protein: CASSHVGSVNEQFF; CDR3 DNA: TGTGCCAGCAGCCATGTGGGTAGCGTCAATGAGCAGTTCTTC
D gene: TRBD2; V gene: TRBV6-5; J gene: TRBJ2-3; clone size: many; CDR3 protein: CASSQAGDSTDTQYF; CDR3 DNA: TGTGCCAGCAGCCAAGCGGGGGACAGCACAGATACGCAGTATTTT
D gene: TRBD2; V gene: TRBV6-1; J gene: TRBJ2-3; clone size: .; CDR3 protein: CASRTSGALDTQYF; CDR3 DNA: TGTGCCAGCAGGACTAGCGGGGCGCTGGATACGCAGTATTTT
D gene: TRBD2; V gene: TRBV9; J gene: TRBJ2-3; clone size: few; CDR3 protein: CASSRWTSGEDTQYF; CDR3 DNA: TGTGCCAGCAGCCGATGGACTAGCGGGGAAGATACGCAGTATTTT
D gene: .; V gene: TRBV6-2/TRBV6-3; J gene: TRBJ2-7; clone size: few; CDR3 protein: CASSLTEFYEQYF; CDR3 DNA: TGTGCCAGCAGTCTCACGGAGTTCTACGAGCAGTACTTC
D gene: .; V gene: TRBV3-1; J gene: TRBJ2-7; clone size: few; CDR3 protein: CASSQDLYEQYF; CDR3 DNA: TGTGCCAGCAGCCAAGATCTTTACGAGCAGTACTTC
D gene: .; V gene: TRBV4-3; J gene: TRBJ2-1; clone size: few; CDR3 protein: CASSQGGWYPNEQFF; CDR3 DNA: TGCGCCAGCAGCCAAGGGGGATGGTACCCCAATGAGCAGTTCTTC
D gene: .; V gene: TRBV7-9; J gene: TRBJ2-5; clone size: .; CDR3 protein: CASSLGPRGQETQYF; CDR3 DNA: TGTGCCAGCAGCTTAGGGCCCAGGGGCCAAGAGACCCAGTACTTC
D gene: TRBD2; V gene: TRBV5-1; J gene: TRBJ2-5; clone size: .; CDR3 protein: CASSLIGLASGTQYF; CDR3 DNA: TGCGCCAGCAGCTTGATCGGACTAGCTTCGGGGACCCAGTACTTC
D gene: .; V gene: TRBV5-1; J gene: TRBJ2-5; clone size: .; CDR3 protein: CASSLYRYQETQYF; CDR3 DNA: TGCGCCAGCAGCTTGTACAGGTACCAAGAGACCCAGTACTTC
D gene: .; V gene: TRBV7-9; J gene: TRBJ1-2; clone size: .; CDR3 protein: CASSQQGYGYTF; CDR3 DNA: TGTGCCAGCAGCCAACAGGGCTATGGCTACACCTTC
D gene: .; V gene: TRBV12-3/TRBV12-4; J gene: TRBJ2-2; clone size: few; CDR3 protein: CASSTLRGLSNTGELFF; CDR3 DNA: TGTGCCAGCAGTACTCTCCGGGGGCTTTCGAACACCGGGGAGCTGTTTTTT
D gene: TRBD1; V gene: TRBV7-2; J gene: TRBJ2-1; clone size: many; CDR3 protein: CASSLGTGDLQFF; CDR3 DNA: TGTGCCAGCAGCTTAGGGACAGGGGATCTCCAGTTCTTC
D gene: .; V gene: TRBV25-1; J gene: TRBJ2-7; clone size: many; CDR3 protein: CASSEYVEQYF; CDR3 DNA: TGTGCCAGCAGTGAATATGTCGAGCAGTACTTC